This T cell receptor (beta chain) was recovered during a study of shared clonotypes between healthy human individuals. The protocol was immunoSEQ multiplex PCR, while the TCRdb copy is restricted to in-frame clones and leaves out a portion. The repertoire holds 2 million to 2.5 million clones, with more than 85% as singletons. The CDR3 consists of 15 residues. Germline CDR1 reads MDHEN; CDR2 reads SYDVKM. Losses at the gene ends were 7 bases for V and 6 bases for J; bases not matched to a gene: 9. The chain recombines TRBV28 with TRBJ2-1; 10 positions match TRBD2. Sequencing was performed on naive CD4+ T cells from PBMCs. The subset denotes: CD45RA+ positively selected. The sequence derives from a man between 18 and 29 years old in good health. Some clones in this sample may be carry-over from other donors' samples. The CDR3 DNA reads as TGTGCCAGCATACCTAGCGGGAGTTCCCCCAATGAGCAGTTCTTC. Translating it yields CASIPSGSSPNEQFF.